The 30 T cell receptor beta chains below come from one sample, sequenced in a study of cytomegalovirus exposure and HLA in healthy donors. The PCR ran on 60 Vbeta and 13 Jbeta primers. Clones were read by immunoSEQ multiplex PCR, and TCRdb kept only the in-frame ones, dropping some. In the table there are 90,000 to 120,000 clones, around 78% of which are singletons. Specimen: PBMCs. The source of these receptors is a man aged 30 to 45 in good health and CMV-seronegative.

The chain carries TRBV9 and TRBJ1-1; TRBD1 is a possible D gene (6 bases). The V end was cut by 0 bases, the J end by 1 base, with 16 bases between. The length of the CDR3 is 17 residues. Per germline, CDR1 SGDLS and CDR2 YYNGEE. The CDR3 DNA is TGTGCCAGCAGCGTAGCACTGAAACAGGGATCGAACACTGAAGCTTTCTTT. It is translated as CASSVALKQGSNTEAFF.

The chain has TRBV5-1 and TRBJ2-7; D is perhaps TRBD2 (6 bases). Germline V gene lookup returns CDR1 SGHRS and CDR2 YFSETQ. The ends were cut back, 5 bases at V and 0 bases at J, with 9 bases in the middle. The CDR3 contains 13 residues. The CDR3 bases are TGCGCCAGCAGGCGGGAAGGCTCCTACGAGCAGTACTTC. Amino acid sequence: CASRREGSYEQYF.

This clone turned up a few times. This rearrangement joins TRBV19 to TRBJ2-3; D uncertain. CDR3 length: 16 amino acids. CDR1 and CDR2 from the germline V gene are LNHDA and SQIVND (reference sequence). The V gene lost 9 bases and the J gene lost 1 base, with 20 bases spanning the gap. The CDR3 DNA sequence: TGTGCCAGCAGCGTTGGCGAAGGTGGAGGCACAGATACGCAGTATTTT. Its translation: CASSVGEGGGTDTQYF.

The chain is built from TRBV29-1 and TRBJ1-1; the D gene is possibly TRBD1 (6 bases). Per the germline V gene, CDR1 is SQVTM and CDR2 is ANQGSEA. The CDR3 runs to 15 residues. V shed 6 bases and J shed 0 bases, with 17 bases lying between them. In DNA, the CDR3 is TGCAGCGTACAAACGGAGGACAGACTGAACACTGAAGCTTTCTTT. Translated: CSVQTEDRLNTEAFF.

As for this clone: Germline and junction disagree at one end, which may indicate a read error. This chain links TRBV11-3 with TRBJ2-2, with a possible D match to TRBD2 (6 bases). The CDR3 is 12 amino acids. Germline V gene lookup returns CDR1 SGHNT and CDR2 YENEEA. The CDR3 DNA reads TGTGCCAGCAGCCAAGGCACCGGGGGGCTGTTTTTT. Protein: CASSQGTGGLFF.

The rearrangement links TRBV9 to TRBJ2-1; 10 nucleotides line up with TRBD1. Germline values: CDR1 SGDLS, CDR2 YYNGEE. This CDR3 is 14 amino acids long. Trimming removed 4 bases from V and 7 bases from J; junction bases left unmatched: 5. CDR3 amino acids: CASSQDRGRNEQFF. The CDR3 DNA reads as TGTGCCAGCAGCCAAGACAGGGGGCGGAATGAGCAGTTCTTC.

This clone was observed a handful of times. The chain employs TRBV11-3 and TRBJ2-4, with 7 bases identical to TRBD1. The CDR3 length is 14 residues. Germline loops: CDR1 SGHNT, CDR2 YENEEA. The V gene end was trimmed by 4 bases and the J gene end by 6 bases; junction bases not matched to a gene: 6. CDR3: CASSSGGTANIQYF. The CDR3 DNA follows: TGTGCCAGCAGCTCAGGTGGGACAGCAAACATTCAGTACTTC. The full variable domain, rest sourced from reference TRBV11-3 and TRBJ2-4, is EAGVVQSPRYKIIEKKQPVAFWCNPISGHNTLYWYLQNLGQGPELLIRYENEEAVDDSQLPKDRFSAERLKGVDSTLKIQPAELGDSAVYLCASSSGGTANIQYFGAGTRLSVL.

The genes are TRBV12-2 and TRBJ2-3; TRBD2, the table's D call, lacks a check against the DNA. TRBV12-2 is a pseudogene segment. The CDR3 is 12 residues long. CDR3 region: CASRLSTDTQYF. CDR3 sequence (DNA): TGTGCAAGTCGTCTAAGCACAGATACGCAGTATTTT.

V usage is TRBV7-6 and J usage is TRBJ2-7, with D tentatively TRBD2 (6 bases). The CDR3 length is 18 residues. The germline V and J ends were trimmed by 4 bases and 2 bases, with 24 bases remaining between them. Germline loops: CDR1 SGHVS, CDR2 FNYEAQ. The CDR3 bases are TGTGCCAGCAGCTCCGCCCTGCGGGAACCCGAACGTACCTACGAGCAGTACTTC. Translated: CASSSALREPERTYEQYF.

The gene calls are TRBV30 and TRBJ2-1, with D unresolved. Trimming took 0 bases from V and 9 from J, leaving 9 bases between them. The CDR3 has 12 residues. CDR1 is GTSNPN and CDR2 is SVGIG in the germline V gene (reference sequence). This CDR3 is CAWSVKLPEQFF. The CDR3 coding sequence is TGTGCCTGGAGTGTAAAGCTTCCTGAGCAGTTCTTC.

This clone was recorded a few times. The CDR3 nucleotides read TGTGCCTGGAGTTTCGGGACGGGGAGGGGGAACACTGAAGCTTTCTTT. It codes for CAWSFGTGRGNTEAFF. The rearrangement uses TRBV30 and TRBJ1-1; possibly TRBD1 for D (5 bases). This CDR3 spans 16 amino acids. The germline V gene encodes CDR1 GTSNPN and CDR2 SVGIG (reference sequence). Deletions cut 2 bases from V and 1 base from J, with 17 bases between.

This CDR3 reads CASSERRAAQETQYF. The CDR3 DNA reads as TGTGCCAGCAGTGAACGGAGAGCGGCCCAAGAGACCCAGTACTTC. V and J are TRBV6-1 and TRBJ2-5; TRBD2 might be the D (5 bases). Between the trimmed V and J ends, which lost 2 bases and 1 base, there was a span of 11 bases. CDR3 size: 15 residues. Germline CDR1 is MNHNS and CDR2 is SASEGT.

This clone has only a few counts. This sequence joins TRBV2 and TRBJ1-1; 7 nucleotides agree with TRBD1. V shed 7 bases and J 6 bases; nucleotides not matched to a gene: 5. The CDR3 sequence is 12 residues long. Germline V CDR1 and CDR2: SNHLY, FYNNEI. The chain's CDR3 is CASTEGGPEAFF. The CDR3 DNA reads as TGTGCCAGCACAGAAGGGGGCCCTGAAGCTTTCTTT.

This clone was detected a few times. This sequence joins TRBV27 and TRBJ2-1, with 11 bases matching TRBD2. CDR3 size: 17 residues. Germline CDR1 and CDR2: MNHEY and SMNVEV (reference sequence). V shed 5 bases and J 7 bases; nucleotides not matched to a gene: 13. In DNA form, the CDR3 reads TGTGCCAGCAGTCCTAACCTCGGGACTAGCGGAACGAATGAGCAGTTCTTC. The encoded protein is CASSPNLGTSGTNEQFF.

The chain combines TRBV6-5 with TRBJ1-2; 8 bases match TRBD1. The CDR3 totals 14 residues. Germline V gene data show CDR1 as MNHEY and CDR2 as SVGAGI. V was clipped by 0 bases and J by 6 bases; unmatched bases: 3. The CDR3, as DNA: TGTGCCAGCAGTTACTCCACAGGGGGTAATGGCTACACCTTC. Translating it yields CASSYSTGGNGYTF.

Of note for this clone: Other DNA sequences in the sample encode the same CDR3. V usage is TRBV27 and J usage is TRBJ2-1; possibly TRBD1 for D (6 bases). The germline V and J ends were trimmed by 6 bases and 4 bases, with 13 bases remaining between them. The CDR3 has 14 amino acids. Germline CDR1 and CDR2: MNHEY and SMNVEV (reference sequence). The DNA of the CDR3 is TGTGCCAGCAGCCTTCCAGGACAGTACAATGAGCAGTTCTTC. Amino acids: CASSLPGQYNEQFF.

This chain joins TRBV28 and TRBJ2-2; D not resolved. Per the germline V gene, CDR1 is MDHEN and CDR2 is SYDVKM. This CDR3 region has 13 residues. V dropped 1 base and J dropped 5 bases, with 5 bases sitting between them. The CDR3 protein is CASSLYGTGELFF. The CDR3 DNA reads TGTGCCAGCAGTTTATACGGGACCGGGGAGCTGTTTTTT.

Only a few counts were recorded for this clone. CDR3 region: CASSISTSSYNEQFF. The DNA for the CDR3 is TGTGCCAGTAGTATTTCCACGAGCTCCTACAATGAGCAGTTCTTC. This chain uses TRBV19 with TRBJ2-1; D remains unclear. From germline, CDR1 is LNHDA and CDR2 SQIVND (reference sequence). V was pared by 3 bases and J by 0 bases, with 9 bases between. The CDR3 has 15 residues.

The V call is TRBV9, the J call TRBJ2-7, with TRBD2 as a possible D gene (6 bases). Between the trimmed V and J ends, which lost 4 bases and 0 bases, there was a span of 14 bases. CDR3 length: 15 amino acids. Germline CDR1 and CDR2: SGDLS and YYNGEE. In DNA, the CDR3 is TGTGCCAGCAGCCCGGGTGGCGGGGCCTCCTACGAGCAGTACTTC. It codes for CASSPGGGASYEQYF.

CDR3 coding DNA: TGTGCCAGCAGCTTGGCCCAACAGCGGCCGGCCACTGAAGCTTTCTTT. Translation: CASSLAQQRPATEAFF. The genes are TRBV5-4 and TRBJ1-1; D unclear. The CDR3 runs to 16 residues. V was trimmed by 0 bases and J by 4 bases, leaving 16 bases between them. Germline CDR1 SGHNT, CDR2 YYREEE (reference sequence).

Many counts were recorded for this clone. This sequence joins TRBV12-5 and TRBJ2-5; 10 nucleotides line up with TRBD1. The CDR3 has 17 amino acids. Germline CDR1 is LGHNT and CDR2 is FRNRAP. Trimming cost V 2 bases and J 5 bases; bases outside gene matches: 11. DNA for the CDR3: TGTGCTAGTGGTTTGCCACCGACAGGGGGCAAGGTGGAGACCCAGTACTTC. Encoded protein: CASGLPPTGGKVETQYF.

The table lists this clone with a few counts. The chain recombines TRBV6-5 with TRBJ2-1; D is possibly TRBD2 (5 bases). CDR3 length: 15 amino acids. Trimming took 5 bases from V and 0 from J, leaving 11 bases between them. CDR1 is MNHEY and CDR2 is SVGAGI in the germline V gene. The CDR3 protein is CASSPFGSSYNEQFF. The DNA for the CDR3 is TGTGCCAGCAGTCCTTTTGGGAGCTCCTACAATGAGCAGTTCTTC.

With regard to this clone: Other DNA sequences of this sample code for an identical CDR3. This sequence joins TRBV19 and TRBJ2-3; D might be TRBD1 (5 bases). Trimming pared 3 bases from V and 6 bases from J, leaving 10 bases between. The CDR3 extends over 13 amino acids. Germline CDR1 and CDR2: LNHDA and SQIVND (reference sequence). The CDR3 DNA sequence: TGTGCCAGTAGTATCACAGGTACGGATACGCAGTATTTT. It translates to CASSITGTDTQYF.

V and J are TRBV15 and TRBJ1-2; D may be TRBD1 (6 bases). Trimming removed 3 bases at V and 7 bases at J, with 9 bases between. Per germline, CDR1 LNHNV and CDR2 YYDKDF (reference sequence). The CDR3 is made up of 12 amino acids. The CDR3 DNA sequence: TGTGCCACCAGCAGCAACAGGGCTGGCTACACCTTC. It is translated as CATSSNRAGYTF.

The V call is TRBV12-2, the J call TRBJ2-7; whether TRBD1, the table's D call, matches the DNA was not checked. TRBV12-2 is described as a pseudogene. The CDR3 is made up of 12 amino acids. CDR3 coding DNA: TGTGCAAGTCGCGACAGTTTCCACGAGCAGTACTTC. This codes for CASRDSFHEQYF.

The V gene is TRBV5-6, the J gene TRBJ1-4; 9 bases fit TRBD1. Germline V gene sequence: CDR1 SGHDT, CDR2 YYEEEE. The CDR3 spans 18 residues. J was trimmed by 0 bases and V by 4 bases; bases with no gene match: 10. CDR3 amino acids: CASSGLWDREATNEKLFF. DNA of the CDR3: TGTGCCAGCAGCGGGCTCTGGGACAGGGAAGCAACTAATGAAAAACTGTTTTTT.

The CDR3 region is CASSDLLEGASGYTF. CDR3 bases: TGTGCCAGCAGTGATCTTCTGGAGGGGGCGAGTGGCTACACCTTC. The J gene is TRBJ1-2, the V gene TRBV2; TRBD1 matches at 7 bases. CDR1 is SNHLY, CDR2 FYNNEI, per germline. This CDR3 comprises 15 residues. V lost 3 bases, J lost 7 bases, and 11 bases stayed unmatched.

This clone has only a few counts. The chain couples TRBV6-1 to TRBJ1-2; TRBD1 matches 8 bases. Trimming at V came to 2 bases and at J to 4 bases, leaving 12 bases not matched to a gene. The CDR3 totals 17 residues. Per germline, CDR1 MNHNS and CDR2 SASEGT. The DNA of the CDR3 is TGTGCCAGCAGTGAATTGGCATCCGGGACAGGACCCTATGGCTACACCTTC. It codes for CASSELASGTGPYGYTF.

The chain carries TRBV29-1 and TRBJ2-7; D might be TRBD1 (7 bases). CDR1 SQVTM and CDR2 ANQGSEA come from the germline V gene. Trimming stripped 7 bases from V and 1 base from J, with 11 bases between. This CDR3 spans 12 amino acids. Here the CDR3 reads CSGGDRSYEQYF. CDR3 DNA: TGCAGCGGGGGGGACAGATCCTACGAGCAGTACTTC.

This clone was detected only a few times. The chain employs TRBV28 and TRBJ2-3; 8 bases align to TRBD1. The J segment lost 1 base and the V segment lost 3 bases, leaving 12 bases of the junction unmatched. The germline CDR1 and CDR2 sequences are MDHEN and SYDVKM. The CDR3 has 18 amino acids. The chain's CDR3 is CASSFSTHRGEGTDTQYF. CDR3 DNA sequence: TGTGCCAGCAGTTTCTCAACCCACAGGGGGGAAGGCACAGATACGCAGTATTTT.